These 19 T cell receptor beta chains share one sample of origin, sequenced in a study of blood T cell repertoires in COVID-19. Assay: immunoSEQ multiplex PCR; the TCRdb copy retains only in-frame clones and omits some. The table has over 25,000 clones, roughly 85% seen once. The sample comprised peripheral blood. Every receptor here comes from a man in his sixties with active COVID-19.

The chain uses TRBV11-3 and TRBJ2-7; D unclear. With 2 bases removed from V and 3 bases from J, the gap between germline ends came to 5 bases. The germline V gene encodes CDR1 SGHNT and CDR2 YENEEA. The CDR3 is made up of 12 amino acids. CDR3 loop: CASSLSGYEQYV. CDR3 DNA: TGTGCCAGCAGCTTATCCGGCTACGAGCAGTACGTC.

This clone has just one count. The chain is built from TRBV5-1 and TRBJ2-1; 14 bases match TRBD2. This CDR3 has 20 residues. Germline assignment: CDR1 SGHRS and CDR2 YFSETQ. The ends lost 0 bases at V and 8 bases at J; junction bases unmatched: 16. CDR3 DNA sequence: TGCGCCAGCAGCTTGGGACTAGCGGGAGGGCCTCGGTTCATTGATTATGAGCAGTTCTTC. Protein: CASSLGLAGGPRFIDYEQFF. Looking up the rest from reference TRBV5-1 and TRBJ2-1 gives the full variable domain: KAGVTQTPRYLIKTRGQQVTLSCSPISGHRSVSWYQQTPGQGLQFLFEYFSETQRNKGNFPGRFSGRQFSNSRSEMNVSTLELGDSALYLCASSLGLAGGPRFIDYEQFFGPGTRLTVL.

CDR3 sequence reads: CASSVGGTSANEQFF. The CDR3 nucleotides read TGTGCCAGCAGCGTTGGTGGGACTAGCGCCAATGAGCAGTTCTTC. The chain is built from TRBV9 and TRBJ2-1; 10 bases fit TRBD2. V trimming: 2 bases; J trimming: 6 bases; junction bases outside the gene matches: 5. This CDR3 spans 15 amino acids. CDR1 and CDR2 (germline): SGDLS, YYNGEE.

The chain combines TRBV18 with TRBJ2-1; TRBD2 aligns across 14 bases. The trim removed 2 bases at V and 8 bases at J, leaving 5 bases unmatched. This CDR3 region has 16 residues. Germline CDR1 KGHSH, CDR2 LQKENI. CDR3 in amino acids: CASSPNGLAGGHEQFF. CDR3 DNA sequence: TGTGCCAGCTCACCAAATGGACTAGCGGGAGGACATGAGCAGTTCTTC. The full variable domain, completed using reference TRBV18 and TRBJ2-1, is NAGVMQNPRHLVRRRGQEARLRCSPMKGHSHVYWYRQLPEEGLKFMVYLQKENIIDESGMPKERFSAEFPKEGPSILRIQQVVRGDSAAYFCASSPNGLAGGHEQFFGPGTRLTVL.

This chain links TRBV7-2 with TRBJ2-7; no firm D call. Trimming left V 2 bases short and J 4 bases short, with 6 bases between. The CDR3 runs to 12 residues. Germline CDR1 SGHTA, CDR2 FQGNSA. CDR3 in amino acids: CASSLTTYEQYF. The CDR3 nucleotides are TGTGCCAGCAGCTTAACAACGTACGAGCAGTACTTC.

This sequence joins TRBV11-2 and TRBJ2-1; 9 bases agree with TRBD2. V gave up 5 bases and J gave up 6 bases; unmatched junction bases: 8. Germline-derived CDR1 and CDR2 are SGHAT and FQNNGV. The CDR3 consists of 15 residues. The CDR3 protein is CASSPRGAGGNEQFF. Here the CDR3 DNA reads TGTGCCAGCAGCCCCCGTGGAGCGGGAGGCAATGAGCAGTTCTTC. The whole variable domain, filled in from reference TRBV11-2 and TRBJ2-1, reads EAGVAQSPRYKIIEKRQSVAFWCNPISGHATLYWYQQILGQGPKLLIQFQNNGVVDDSQLPKDRFSAERLKGVDSTLKIQPAKLEDSAVYLCASSPRGAGGNEQFFGPGTRLTVL.

V gene TRBV7-6 combines with J gene TRBJ1-5; no clear D. V lost 1 base to trimming and J lost 0 bases, with 7 bases between them. Germline-derived CDR1 and CDR2 are SGHVS and FNYEAQ. The CDR3 is made up of 15 amino acids. CDR3 in DNA: TGTGCCAGCAGCTTAGGCGGGTATAGCAATCAGCCCCAGCATTTT. Amino acids: CASSLGGYSNQPQHF.

This sequence joins TRBV7-8 and TRBJ2-5; a possible D gene is TRBD2 (7 bases). This CDR3 region has 14 residues. With 1 base removed from V and 7 bases from J, the gap between germline ends came to 13 bases. Germline CDR1 SGHVS, CDR2 FQNEAQ. The CDR3 nucleotides read TGTGCCAGCAGCTTAGGGGGGGGCCGGCCGACCCAGTACTTC. Translation gives CASSLGGGRPTQYF.

Judged by abundance, this clone is medium-sized. This chain joins TRBV2 and TRBJ2-3; perhaps TRBD2 as D (6 bases). The CDR3 runs 16 residues. Trimming left V 7 bases short and J 2 bases short, with 19 bases between. Germline assignment: CDR1 SNHLY and CDR2 FYNNEI. CDR3 coding DNA: TGTGCCAGCAACCAACAGAGCGGGTCCTACACAGATACGCAGTATTTT. This gives the protein CASNQQSGSYTDTQYF. Full variable domain (missing parts from reference TRBV2 and TRBJ2-3): EPEVTQTPSHQVTQMGQEVILRCVPISNHLYFYWYRQILGQKVEFLVSFYNNEISEKSEIFDDQFSVERPDGSNFTLKIRSTKLEDSAMYFCASNQQSGSYTDTQYFGPGTRLTVL.

The V and J genes are TRBV12-5 and TRBJ2-7, with 10 bases aligning to TRBD1. Germline values: CDR1 LGHNT, CDR2 FRNRAP. The V segment lost 1 base and the J segment 7 bases; nucleotides outside the gene matches: 4. The CDR3 runs 14 residues. CDR3 sequence: CASGLGQGAGEQYF. In DNA form, the CDR3 reads TGTGCTAGTGGTTTGGGACAGGGGGCCGGAGAGCAGTACTTC.

CDR3 protein: CASSLYFSGRSYNEQFF. Here the CDR3 DNA reads TGTGCCAGCAGTTTATACTTCAGCGGGCGGTCCTACAATGAGCAGTTCTTC. The gene calls are TRBV27 and TRBJ2-1; D may be TRBD2 (6 bases). This CDR3 comprises 17 residues. The V gene lost 1 base and the J gene lost 1 base, with 14 bases spanning the gap. Germline values: CDR1 MNHEY, CDR2 SMNVEV (reference sequence).

The chain carries TRBV27 and TRBJ2-7; 8 bases agree with TRBD1. The CDR3 spans 14 residues. V shed 6 bases and J 0 bases; nucleotides not matched to a gene: 4. Germline V gene lookup returns CDR1 MNHEY and CDR2 SMNVEV (reference sequence). The CDR3 loop is CASRHTGGSYEQYF. Written as DNA, the CDR3 is TGTGCCAGCAGGCACACAGGGGGCTCCTACGAGCAGTACTTC.

The genes are TRBV11-2 and TRBJ2-3; tentatively, D is TRBD2 (5 bases). Germline CDR1 is SGHAT and CDR2 is FQNNGV. The CDR3 has 14 residues. Trimming removed 3 bases at V and 2 bases at J, with 9 bases between. The CDR3 reads CASSFSGNTDTQYF. CDR3 DNA: TGTGCCAGCAGCTTCAGCGGAAACACAGATACGCAGTATTTT.

The chain recombines TRBV5-6 with TRBJ2-5; weak D call: TRBD2 (6 bases). This CDR3 is 14 amino acids long. Germline-derived CDR1 and CDR2 are SGHDT and YYEEEE. Trimming stripped 4 bases from V and 4 bases from J, with 14 bases between. The CDR3 protein is CASSTGRGIETQYF. CDR3 coding DNA: TGTGCCAGCAGCACCGGGAGAGGGATAGAGACCCAGTACTTC.

V usage is TRBV5-1 and J usage is TRBJ2-1, with TRBD1 matching over 12 bases. The CDR3 is 16 residues long. In germline, CDR1 is SGHRS, CDR2 YFSETQ. The V gene end was trimmed by 1 base and the J gene end by 4 bases; junction bases not matched to a gene: 3. Here the CDR3 reads CASSLQGQGAYNEQFF. The CDR3 bases are TGCGCCAGCAGCTTGCAGGGACAGGGGGCGTACAATGAGCAGTTCTTC.

The chain has TRBV19 and TRBJ2-1; 8 bases line up with TRBD2. Trimming removed 3 bases from V and 4 bases from J; junction bases left unmatched: 5. Germline values: CDR1 LNHDA, CDR2 SQIVND (reference sequence). The CDR3 covers 15 residues. For the CDR3, the DNA is TGTGCCAGTAGTATTCGGGCGGGGGGATACAATGAGCAGTTCTTC. Translation gives CASSIRAGGYNEQFF. Full variable domain (missing parts from reference TRBV19 and TRBJ2-1): DGGITQSPKYLFRKEGQNVTLSCEQNLNHDAMYWYRQDPGQGLRLIYYSQIVNDFQKGDIAEGYSVSREKKESFPLTVTSAQKNPTAFYLCASSIRAGGYNEQFFGPGTRLTVL.

The V and J genes are TRBV30 and TRBJ2-7; a possible D gene is TRBD2 (6 bases). The CDR3 totals 15 residues. V was cut by 0 bases and J by 4 bases, with 16 bases left in between. CDR1 and CDR2 from the germline V gene are GTSNPN and SVGIG (reference sequence). The CDR3 nucleotides read TGTGCCTGGAGTGTAGGGAGGCCTGGGGGTTACGAGCAGTACGTC. Translating it yields CAWSVGRPGGYEQYV.

This clone was observed a handful of times. V usage is TRBV28 and J usage is TRBJ1-5; D not certain. The germline gives CDR1 MDHEN, CDR2 SYDVKM. This CDR3 has 12 residues. V gave up 10 bases and J gave up 6 bases, with 13 bases separating them. The chain's CDR3 is CATKKQSQPQHF. CDR3 DNA: TGTGCCACCAAAAAACAGAGTCAGCCCCAGCATTTT. Complete variable domain (other parts from reference TRBV28 and TRBJ1-5): DVKVTQSSRYLVKRTGEKVFLECVQDMDHENMFWYRQDPGLGLRLIYFSYDVKMKEKGDIPEGYSVSREKKERFSLILESASTNQTSMYLCATKKQSQPQHFGDGTRLSIL.

The V call is TRBV2, the J call TRBJ2-1; D unclear. Germline CDR1 is SNHLY and CDR2 is FYNNEI. The CDR3 length is 11 residues. The V gene lost 7 bases and the J gene lost 7 bases, with 8 bases spanning the gap. CDR3 loop: CASTLSNEQFF. The CDR3 DNA reads as TGTGCCAGCACCCTTTCTAATGAGCAGTTCTTC.